The 18 T cell receptor beta chains below all came from one sample that was sequenced in a study of identical twins. TCRdb used MiXCR to reprocess the 5' RACE reads, holding one entry per CDR3 protein. The sample lists 420,000 or so distinct CDR3 sequences; less than 20% were seen once. Sequencing was done on a sample of naive T cells sorted from blood. These receptors were taken from a man in his fifties in good health.

Only one count was recorded for this clonotype. The gene calls are TRBV10-2 and TRBJ1-1; 10 bases are a match to TRBD1. This CDR3 has 16 amino acids. Trimming cost V 3 bases and J 1 base; bases outside gene matches: 5. Germline values: CDR1 WSHSY, CDR2 SAAADI. The CDR3 here is CASSDPRDRGNTEAFF. The CDR3 DNA follows: TGCGCCAGCAGTGACCCCCGGGACAGGGGGAACACTGAAGCTTTCTTT.

This clonotype occurred a few times. V usage is TRBV27 and J usage is TRBJ2-3; no definite D call. From germline, CDR1 is MNHEY and CDR2 SMNVEV (reference sequence). V lost 2 bases and J lost 5, with 11 bases in between. CDR3 length equals 14 residues. The CDR3 bases are TGTGCCAGCAGTTTACTCCAGGAAGGAGATACGCAGTATTTT. This translates into CASSLLQEGDTQYF.

This clonotype was detected a few times. This rearrangement joins TRBV6-1 to TRBJ2-1; D remains ambiguous. CDR1 MNHNS and CDR2 SASEGT come from the germline V gene. The V and J ends lost 6 bases and 0 bases respectively, with 12 bases between them. This CDR3 region has 15 residues. CDR3 sequence reads: CASSKDLSSYNEQFF. The CDR3 DNA follows: TGTGCCAGCAGCAAAGACTTGAGCTCCTACAATGAGCAGTTCTTC.

This clonotype has only a few counts. CDR3 in DNA: TGTGCCAGCAGCTTAGACCCGCGGGGGGGCCAAGAGACCCAGTACTTC. Translated, it gives CASSLDPRGGQETQYF. This rearrangement joins TRBV7-6 to TRBJ2-5, with 9 bases lining up with TRBD2. Trimming at V came to 1 base and at J to 1 base, leaving 4 bases not matched to a gene. The CDR3 totals 16 residues. Per the germline V gene, CDR1 is SGHVS and CDR2 is FNYEAQ.

Many counts were recorded for this clonotype. The chain joins TRBV5-1 to TRBJ2-5; a possible D gene is TRBD1 (5 bases). Germline loops: CDR1 SGHRS, CDR2 YFSETQ. The CDR3 contains 15 residues. Trimming cost V 0 bases and J 2 bases, with 11 bases left between them. CDR3 sequence reads: CASSLGSRAQETQYF. The CDR3 nucleotides read TGCGCCAGCAGCTTGGGGTCCAGGGCTCAAGAGACCCAGTACTTC.

This rearrangement joins TRBV6-2 or TRBV6-3 to TRBJ2-1; TRBD2 might be the D (7 bases). The V gene's germline CDR1 is MNHEY and CDR2 SVGEGT. The V and J ends lost 5 bases and 6 bases respectively, with 17 bases between them. CDR3 length: 15 residues. The DNA of the CDR3 is TGTGCCAGCAGTCCCCGGTTAGGGGGGGGCAATGAGCAGTTCTTC. Its protein product is CASSPRLGGGNEQFF.

This clonotype was recorded many times. The chain carries TRBV5-1 and TRBJ2-1, with 10 bases lining up with TRBD2. The V segment lost 4 bases and the J segment 0 bases; nucleotides outside the gene matches: 16. The CDR3 is made up of 20 amino acids. The V gene's germline CDR1 is SGHRS and CDR2 YFSETQ. CDR3 sequence: CASSPSISGGPIVSYNEQFF. The CDR3 DNA sequence: TGCGCCAGCAGCCCTAGTATTAGCGGGGGGCCGATTGTCTCCTACAATGAGCAGTTCTTC.

The V call is TRBV7-3, the J call TRBJ2-1, with 7 nucleotides matching TRBD2. The germline gives CDR1 SGHTA, CDR2 FQGTGA. The CDR3 covers 13 residues. The V gene end was trimmed by 5 bases and the J gene end by 9 bases; junction bases not matched to a gene: 7. As DNA, the CDR3 is TGTGCCAGCAGCAATACGGGGGGAATTGAGCAGTTCTTC. Its protein is CASSNTGGIEQFF. The complete variable domain, with remaining parts taken from reference TRBV7-3 and TRBJ2-1, reads GAGVSQTPSNKVTEKGKYVELRCDPISGHTALYWYRQSLGQGPEFLIYFQGTGAADDSGLPNDRFFAVRPEGSVSTLKIQRTERGDSAVYLCASSNTGGIEQFFGPGTRLTVL.

This clonotype occurred many times. The chain joins TRBV4-2 to TRBJ1-1, with a weak D call TRBD1 (5 bases). Germline-derived CDR1 and CDR2 are LGHNA and YNFKEQ. The CDR3 has 15 residues. V was cut by 4 bases and J by 2 bases, with 14 bases left in between. The CDR3 is CASSPSDRSNTEAFF. In nucleotides, the CDR3 is TGTGCCAGCAGCCCATCCGACAGATCCAACACTGAAGCTTTCTTT.

This clonotype was observed a handful of times. The V and J genes are TRBV20-1 and TRBJ1-4; possible D gene TRBD1, 5 bases. Germline values: CDR1 DFQATT, CDR2 SNEGSKA (reference sequence). The CDR3 has 14 amino acids. Trimming pared 5 bases from V and 4 bases from J, leaving 14 bases between. The CDR3 is CSAARDSINEKLFF. The CDR3 DNA sequence: TGCAGTGCTGCTCGGGACTCCATTAATGAAAAACTGTTTTTT.

V gene TRBV11-2 combines with J gene TRBJ2-5; the D gene is possibly TRBD2 (6 bases). V gave up 4 bases and J gave up 2 bases, with 14 bases separating them. Germline V gives CDR1 SGHAT, CDR2 FQNNGV. This CDR3 has 15 residues. This chain's CDR3 is CASSSQGGLQETQYF. The CDR3 nucleotides are TGTGCCAGCAGCTCGCAGGGAGGATTACAAGAGACCCAGTACTTC.

J is TRBJ1-6 and V is TRBV4-3; a possible D gene is TRBD1 (5 bases). CDR1 LGHNA and CDR2 YSLEER come from the germline V gene. Trimming took 6 bases from V and 7 from J, leaving 19 bases between them. The CDR3 consists of 16 residues. For the CDR3, the DNA is TGCGCCAGCAGTAAAACGGGCCCAGAGGGGAATTCACCCCTCCACTTT. Translation: CASSKTGPEGNSPLHF.

This clonotype was detected many times. V gene TRBV20-1 combines with J gene TRBJ2-2, with TRBD2 as a possible D gene (6 bases). The V and J ends lost 1 base and 5 bases respectively, with 14 bases between them. The germline CDR1 and CDR2 sequences are DFQATT and SNEGSKA (reference sequence). This CDR3 spans 15 amino acids. CDR3 sequence: CSARGGGRRTGELFF. The DNA of the CDR3 is TGCAGTGCTAGAGGGGGAGGCAGGAGGACCGGGGAGCTGTTTTTT.

This clonotype has at least ten counts. The genes are TRBV12-3 or TRBV12-4 and TRBJ2-7; 9 bases line up with TRBD1. This CDR3 contains 14 residues. Unmatched junction bases numbered 5, after V lost 5 bases and J lost 3 bases. The CDR3 bases are TGTGCCAGCAGTGCGGACAGGGGTAGCTACGAGCAGTACTTC. Translating gives CASSADRGSYEQYF.

This clonotype was seen ten or more times. This chain links TRBV11-1 with TRBJ1-1; TRBD1 matches 8 bases. This CDR3 region has 15 residues. Looked up from germline, CDR1 is SGHAT and CDR2 is FQDESV (reference sequence). After removal of 3 bases from V and 4 bases from J, the junction contained 7 bases not matched to a gene. The CDR3 is CASSFIRGQGTEAFF. The CDR3 nucleotides read TGTGCCAGCAGCTTCATCAGGGGGCAGGGCACTGAAGCTTTCTTT.

The chain links TRBV29-1 to TRBJ2-1, with D perhaps matching TRBD1 (6 bases). V lost 3 bases and J lost 9, with 9 bases in between. This CDR3 is built from 11 residues. Germline assignment: CDR1 SQVTM and CDR2 ANQGSEA. CDR3 in DNA: TGCAGCGTTGATGAAGGGGGTGAGCAGTTCTTC. Amino acids: CSVDEGGEQFF.

The V and J genes are TRBV29-1 and TRBJ1-1; 7 nucleotides agree with TRBD1. The trim removed 4 bases at V and 0 bases at J, leaving 2 bases unmatched. The CDR3 runs 13 residues. Germline CDR1 and CDR2: SQVTM and ANQGSEA. CDR3 residues: CSVGTGVNTEAFF. The CDR3 nucleotides are TGCAGCGTTGGGACAGGCGTGAACACTGAAGCTTTCTTT.

The CDR3: CASSVEGGTPYEQYF. The CDR3 bases are TGTGCCAGCAGCGTAGAGGGAGGGACCCCCTACGAGCAGTACTTC. The chain links TRBV9 to TRBJ2-7, with TRBD2 matching over 7 bases. Trimming took 0 bases from V and 2 from J; bases not matched to a gene: 5. Germline V gene lookup returns CDR1 SGDLS and CDR2 YYNGEE. The CDR3 is 15 amino acids.